This T cell receptor beta chain was identified during a study of blood T cell repertoires in COVID-19. Study details: There were acute and convalescent COVID-19 samples, and they came from the United States, Italy and Spain. PBMCs, B-cell-depleted T cells, or T cells were the source of the cDNA or gDNA that made up the material.

The data were produced by immunoSEQ multiplex PCR, yet TCRdb's version contains in-frame clones alone and is incomplete. The profile shows around 140,000 clones, about nine tenths of them singletons. This receptor was identified in a man at least 80 years old with acute or convalescent COVID-19. The sequencing sample was made of peripheral blood.

The CDR3 nucleotides read TGTGCCATCACCCAATCTTGGGGGGGAACCTCCAATGAGCAGTTCTTC. It translates to CAITQSWGGTSNEQFF. The gene calls are TRBV10-3 and TRBJ2-1, with TRBD2 matching over 7 bases. The CDR3 runs to 16 residues. V lost 7 bases and J lost 6; bases outside the gene matches: 15. CDR1 is ENHRY, CDR2 SYGVKD, per germline.